The 23 T cell receptor beta chains below were found in one sample sequenced in a study of regulatory T cells in long-lasting Graves disease. Time point specified: newly diagnosed GD, antithyroid drugs for less than 3 months. Generation of the TCR library employed RNA extracted from PBMCs. The authors built TCR beta libraries using iRepertoire HTBI primers and Arm-PCR of CDR3 regions. TCRdb ran MiXCR on the multiplex PCR reads and lists one entry per CDR3 protein. The profile shows roughly 510,000 distinct CDR3 sequences, 15% to 20% of them singletons. These data were also reused for a study on T cells in Graves' hyperthyroidism and ophthalmopathy.

The sample here was peripheral blood mononuclear cells (PBMCs), taken at new diagnosis, from a patient treated with antithyroid drugs. These receptors all come from a man younger than 30 with Graves disease.

There are many counts of this clonotype. The chain combines TRBV28 with TRBJ2-7; 8 bases match TRBD1. CDR1 and CDR2 from the germline V gene are MDHEN and SYDVKM. The CDR3 length is 15 residues. V was clipped by 4 bases and J by 5 bases; unmatched bases: 10. The CDR3 reads CASSYAGGSSDEQYF. CDR3 in DNA: TGTGCCAGCAGTTATGCAGGGGGCTCGTCGGACGAGCAGTACTTC.

Only one count was recorded for this clonotype. The chain has TRBV5-1 and TRBJ1-1; D not resolved. The germline V and J ends were trimmed by 4 bases and 6 bases, with 13 bases remaining between them. CDR1 is SGHRS and CDR2 is YFSETQ in the germline V gene. The CDR3 runs 13 residues. The CDR3 DNA reads TGCGCCAGCAGCGGCTCGGGGATCGCTGAAGCTTTCTTT. Protein product: CASSGSGIAEAFF.

The V call is TRBV20-1, the J call TRBJ2-7, with D possibly matching TRBD2 (6 bases). Germline V gives CDR1 DFQATT, CDR2 SNEGSKA (reference sequence). There are 14 residues in the CDR3. V shed 1 base and J shed 0 bases, with 10 bases lying between them. The CDR3 nucleotides are TGCAGTGCTAGAGTCGCTAGCGTCTCCTACGAGCAGTACTTC. It is translated as CSARVASVSYEQYF.

V is TRBV6-1 and J is TRBJ2-3, with D perhaps being TRBD1 or TRBD2 (5 bases each). Germline V gene lookup returns CDR1 MNHNS and CDR2 SASEGT. This CDR3 is 13 amino acids long. Deletions cut 9 bases from V and 0 bases from J, with 10 bases between. In nucleotides, the CDR3 is TGTGCCAGTCGGGGCCATAGCACAGATACGCAGTATTTT. Amino acid sequence: CASRGHSTDTQYF.

This clonotype was seen at least ten times. This chain uses TRBV6-1 with TRBJ1-5, with TRBD1 identical over 9 bases. V shed 3 bases and J 4 bases; nucleotides not matched to a gene: 7. CDR1 and CDR2 from the germline V gene are MNHNS and SASEGT. This CDR3 is built from 16 residues. CDR3 bases: TGTGCCAGCAGTGAGGATATTGGGACAGGGAATCAGCCCCAGCATTTT. Its translation: CASSEDIGTGNQPQHF.

In its sample, this clonotype was seen many times. The chain has TRBV27 and TRBJ1-1; 8 bases align to TRBD1. Trimming at V came to 5 bases and at J to 7 bases, leaving 6 bases not matched to a gene. The CDR3 has 13 amino acids. From germline, CDR1 is MNHEY and CDR2 SMNVEV (reference sequence). The CDR3 reads CASSDRGPVEAFF. CDR3 coding DNA: TGTGCCAGCAGTGACAGGGGACCGGTTGAAGCTTTCTTT.

The chain uses TRBV11-2 and TRBJ1-2; D not certain. Germline V gene data show CDR1 as SGHAT and CDR2 as FQNNGV. The V and J ends lost 4 bases and 1 base respectively, with 7 bases between them. This CDR3 has 13 residues. CDR3 residues: CASSSGVNYGYTF. CDR3 nucleotides: TGTGCCAGCAGCTCCGGGGTTAACTATGGCTACACCTTC.

This clonotype has just a few counts. The chain carries TRBV28 and TRBJ2-5; D possibly corresponds to TRBD2 (5 bases). CDR3 length: 15 residues. Germline CDR1 MDHEN, CDR2 SYDVKM. V was clipped by 2 bases and J by 5 bases, with 15 bases between them. The CDR3 spells CASSLAGGARETQYF. For the CDR3, the DNA is TGTGCCAGCAGTTTAGCAGGAGGAGCGCGGGAGACCCAGTACTTC.

V is TRBV20-1 and J is TRBJ2-1; 15 positions agree with TRBD2. CDR3 length: 16 amino acids. Germline V gives CDR1 DFQATT, CDR2 SNEGSKA (reference sequence). V was clipped by 5 bases and J by 6 bases; unmatched bases: 8. The DNA of the CDR3 is TGCAGTGCTTCTGGACTAGCGGGAGGGCCGGGCAATGAGCAGTTCTTC. Its protein is CSASGLAGGPGNEQFF.

This clonotype was seen at least ten times. The chain has TRBV10-1 and TRBJ2-1, with TRBD1 identical over 7 bases. V gave up 6 bases and J gave up 4 bases; unmatched junction bases: 9. CDR1 and CDR2 from the germline V gene are WNHNN and SYGVQD (reference sequence). The CDR3 runs 15 residues. CDR3 bases: TGCGCCAGCAGCCCAGACAGGGAATTGTACAATGAGCAGTTCTTC. This sequence encodes CASSPDRELYNEQFF.

The table lists this clonotype with many counts. This chain joins TRBV11-2 and TRBJ2-4; 11 bases agree with TRBD2. V shed 3 bases, J shed 5 bases, and the junction held 6 bases outside the gene matches. CDR1 is SGHAT and CDR2 is FQNNGV in the germline V gene. This CDR3 is built from 16 residues. The CDR3 loop is CASSFLAGGVENIQYF. Here the CDR3 DNA reads TGTGCCAGCAGCTTCCTAGCGGGGGGAGTGGAAAACATTCAGTACTTC.

This clonotype was seen many times. The chain combines TRBV4-1 with TRBJ1-1; weak D call: TRBD1 (6 bases). The CDR3 sequence is 19 residues long. CDR1 MGHRA and CDR2 YSYEKL come from the germline V gene. V was trimmed by 0 bases and J by 1 base, leaving 21 bases between them. This CDR3 is CASSQDRMPGTTGNTEAFF. The CDR3 DNA follows: TGCGCCAGCAGCCAAGATCGAATGCCAGGGACAACAGGGAACACTGAAGCTTTCTTT.

This clonotype was detected many times. V and J are TRBV20-1 and TRBJ2-7; 9 bases are a match to TRBD2. CDR1 and CDR2 (germline): DFQATT, SNEGSKA (reference sequence). V shed 0 bases, J shed 4 bases, and the junction held 7 bases outside the gene matches. The CDR3 runs to 15 residues. Written as DNA, the CDR3 is TGCAGTGCTAGAGAGCCAGCGGGAGGACCGTACGAGCAGTACTTC. It is translated as CSAREPAGGPYEQYF.

The chain is built from TRBV5-5 and TRBJ2-1, with 10 bases identical to TRBD2. CDR1 SGHKS and CDR2 YYEKEE come from the germline V gene (reference sequence). There are 17 residues in the CDR3. Germline trimming cut 4 bases from V and 8 bases from J; bases unmatched to any gene: 15. The CDR3 bases are TGTGCCAGCAGCCCAGAGCTAGCGGGAGTTTCTACGGATGAGCAGTTCTTC. Amino acids: CASSPELAGVSTDEQFF.

This clonotype was recorded many times. The CDR3 here is CASIPRAGNEQFF. The DNA for the CDR3 is TGTGCCAGCATCCCGCGGGCAGGGAATGAGCAGTTCTTC. The chain couples TRBV27 to TRBJ2-1; D is tentatively TRBD1 or TRBD2 (5 bases each). The CDR3 runs to 13 residues. V gave up 7 bases and J gave up 7 bases, with 14 bases separating them. Per the germline V gene, CDR1 is MNHEY and CDR2 is SMNVEV (reference sequence).

The rearrangement links TRBV20-1 to TRBJ1-5, with a weak D call TRBD1 (5 bases). This CDR3 is built from 15 residues. With 1 base removed from V and 0 bases from J, the gap between germline ends came to 10 bases. CDR1 is DFQATT, CDR2 SNEGSKA, per germline (reference sequence). The CDR3 coding sequence is TGCAGTGCTAGAGGACAGACTTTTAGCAATCAGCCCCAGCATTTT. Its translation is CSARGQTFSNQPQHF.

This chain connects TRBV19 to TRBJ2-1, with 11 nucleotides matching TRBD2. Per the germline V gene, CDR1 is LNHDA and CDR2 is SQIVND (reference sequence). The CDR3 is made up of 15 amino acids. Trimming removed 5 bases from V and 6 bases from J; junction bases left unmatched: 6. DNA for the CDR3: TGTGCCAGTAGTGAGACCGGGACTAGCGGCAATGAGCAGTTCTTC. Amino acids: CASSETGTSGNEQFF.

The rearrangement links TRBV12-3 or TRBV12-4 to TRBJ2-7; 7 bases agree with TRBD2. CDR3 size: 14 residues. Unmatched junction bases numbered 5, after V lost 3 bases and J lost 3 bases. The CDR3 is CASSLIGRDYEQYF. For the CDR3, the DNA is TGTGCCAGCAGTTTGATTGGGAGGGACTACGAGCAGTACTTC.

This chain connects TRBV7-2 to TRBJ2-4; D may be TRBD2 (6 bases). This CDR3 has 15 residues. CDR1 and CDR2 (germline): SGHTA, FQGNSA. Trimming cost V 3 bases and J 0 bases, with 9 bases left between them. CDR3 sequence: CASSFTTRAKNIQYF. Written as DNA, the CDR3 is TGTGCCAGCAGCTTTACGACTAGAGCCAAAAACATTCAGTACTTC.

This rearrangement joins TRBV5-1 to TRBJ1-6; D is uncertain. With 4 bases removed from V and 0 bases from J, the gap between germline ends came to 8 bases. The CDR3 length is 15 residues. Germline V gene sequence: CDR1 SGHRS, CDR2 YFSETQ. The CDR3 reads CASSLSSSYNSPLHF. DNA for the CDR3: TGCGCCAGCAGCCTCAGTAGCTCCTATAATTCACCCCTCCACTTT.

The rearrangement joins TRBV19 to TRBJ1-1; the D gene is possibly TRBD1 (5 bases). This CDR3 comprises 18 residues. The V end lost 4 bases, the J end lost 1 base, and 22 bases lay between the germline ends. The germline gives CDR1 LNHDA, CDR2 SQIVND (reference sequence). The CDR3 DNA sequence: TGTGCCAGTAGTACGATATTGGGGGACCGACCGGAGAACACTGAAGCTTTCTTT. It specifies CASSTILGDRPENTEAFF. Together with reference TRBV19 and TRBJ1-1, the CDR3 gives the full variable domain: DGGITQSPKYLFRKEGQNVTLSCEQNLNHDAMYWYRQDPGQGLRLIYYSQIVNDFQKGDIAEGYSVSREKKESFPLTVTSAQKNPTAFYLCASSTILGDRPENTEAFFGQGTRLTVV.

This chain uses TRBV12-3 or TRBV12-4 with TRBJ1-5; D call uncertain. This CDR3 is 12 amino acids long. Trimming pared 6 bases from V and 3 bases from J, leaving 6 bases between. CDR3 region: CASSRPNQPQHF. The CDR3 coding sequence is TGTGCCAGCAGCCGCCCCAATCAGCCCCAGCATTTT.

This clonotype showed up many times. The V call is TRBV6-1, the J call TRBJ2-5, with 7 bases aligning to TRBD1. Germline V lookup: CDR1 MNHNS, CDR2 SASEGT. V shed 4 bases and J 0 bases; nucleotides not matched to a gene: 2. CDR3 length: 14 amino acids. The CDR3 nucleotides are TGTGCCAGCAGTGGACAGGGACACCAAGAGACCCAGTACTTC. This translates into CASSGQGHQETQYF.